This T cell receptor beta chain was obtained from a study of blood T cell repertoires in COVID-19. Study-wide context: Sites across the United States, Italy and Spain contributed samples from acute and convalescent COVID-19. PBMCs, B-cell-depleted T cells, or T cells provided the cDNA or gDNA that made up the material.

This CDR3 has 15 amino acids. J gave up 5 bases and V 5 bases, and 6 bases lay outside the gene matches. Per germline, CDR1 LNHDA and CDR2 SQIVND (reference sequence). Per the study methods: Reference gene primer amplification in the assay estimated nucleated cell counts. Assay: immunoSEQ multiplex PCR; the TCRdb copy retains only in-frame clones and omits some. V, J and clone size derive from that table, while D and trimming were established from the DNA sequence. The sample contains 310,000 or so clones, about 90% of which appear only once. The chain couples TRBV19 to TRBJ2-1, with 10 bases fitting TRBD2. The origin of this receptor is a woman aged 45-65 years who had recovered from COVID-19. The source material was peripheral blood. The CDR3 bases are TGTGCCAGTAGTTCCCTAGCGGGAGTGAACAATGAGCAGTTCTTC. It yields the protein CASSSLAGVNNEQFF.